This T cell receptor (beta chain) was recorded in a study of siplizumab effects on memory and regulatory T cells (dated by TCRdb to the late 2010s). Turning to the overall study: The effect of the anti-CD2 antibody siplizumab on alloreactive T-cell subsets was examined in allogeneic mixed lymphocyte reactions constructed from human PBMCs. Points the paper makes about the study in general: For roughly 75-97% of proliferating CD4+ or CD8+ clones, no naive or memory phenotype could be assigned. Greater diversity appeared to be present in unstimulated naive T cells than in memory T cells, and a substantial contribution to the alloresponse seemed to be made by naive cells. Among mappable alloreactive CD4+ clones, an average Treg-derived fraction of over 60% was observed with siplizumab, compared with 26.9% in control reactions. Because sequences below about 10^-5 frequency were poorly captured, only a minor fraction of alloreactive clones could be mapped to unstimulated subsets. Whether proliferating Tregs from siplizumab cultures actually had suppressive function was not functionally confirmed. The cumulative frequency of alloreactive sequences traceable to unstimulated CD4+ memory T cells was significantly reduced by siplizumab.

Libraries came from the immunoSEQ multiplex PCR assay. Roughly 10^5 TCR templates per sample were assayed on the deep sequencing platform. Genomic DNA extracted from sorted T cells was used for TCRbeta CDR3 sequencing. In the paper's pipeline: The R programming language was used for clonal analysis of the TCRbeta CDR3 data. Alloreactive CD4+ and CD8+ clones were defined by comparing unstimulated samples with post-reaction CFSE-low samples. Regulatory or non-regulatory origin was assigned to alloreactive CD4+ clones by matching of sequences to sorted unstimulated Treg and non-Treg repertoires. Not all clones reach the TCRdb copy of this immuneACCESS table, which keeps in-frame sequences only. Checked studies attribute under half of the gap to unresolved V genes and leave the rest unexplained. Clone size and the V and J calls come from that table; the DNA yielded D and trimming. The sample table holds approximately 98,000 clones, of which around 94% were seen once. Jointly, the top ten make up approximately 1.4% of the sample.

Turning to this clone: Its antigen specificity is not known. The sample holds no much larger clone one base away, and base qualities are not on file.

Sorted unstimulated T cells and proliferating T cells recovered from mixed lymphocyte reactions underwent TCRbeta CDR3 sequencing. Fresh whole blood from over 8 HLA-typed healthy donors was used to isolate PBMCs. To map where alloreactive clones came from, CD4+ non-regulatory T cells in the unstimulated state were FACS-sorted. For CDR1 and CDR2, the germline V gene lists SGDLS and YYNGEE. Trimming accounts for 1 base at V and 6 bases at J, while the number of junction bases matched to no gene is 5. Including the terminal cysteine and phenylalanine, the CDR3 comprises 16 residues. CDR3 DNA is the only sequence kept; it has 48 bases, read in frame from the first base.

The sequencing sample was made of non-Treg CD4+ T cells sorted from blood. Sample cell subset or site, as interpreted from the label and publication: FACS-sorted unstimulated CD4+ non-regulatory T cells. Recombination linked TRBV9 to TRBJ2-1; 12 central nucleotides agree with TRBD2. This TCR was sampled from a human donor in good health. The CDR3 amino acid sequence is: CASSVQGGLAGNEQFF. The bases read TGTGCCAGCAGCGTACAGGGGGGACTAGCGGGCAATGAGCAGTTCTTC. Here the CDR3 is joined to the reference TRBV9 and TRBJ2-1 genes, and the full variable domain is: DSGVTQTPKHLITATGQRVTLRCSPRSGDLSVYWYQQSLDQGLQFLIQYYNGEERAKGNILERFSAQQFPDLHSELNLSSLELGDSALYFCASSVQGGLAGNEQFFGPGTRLTVL.